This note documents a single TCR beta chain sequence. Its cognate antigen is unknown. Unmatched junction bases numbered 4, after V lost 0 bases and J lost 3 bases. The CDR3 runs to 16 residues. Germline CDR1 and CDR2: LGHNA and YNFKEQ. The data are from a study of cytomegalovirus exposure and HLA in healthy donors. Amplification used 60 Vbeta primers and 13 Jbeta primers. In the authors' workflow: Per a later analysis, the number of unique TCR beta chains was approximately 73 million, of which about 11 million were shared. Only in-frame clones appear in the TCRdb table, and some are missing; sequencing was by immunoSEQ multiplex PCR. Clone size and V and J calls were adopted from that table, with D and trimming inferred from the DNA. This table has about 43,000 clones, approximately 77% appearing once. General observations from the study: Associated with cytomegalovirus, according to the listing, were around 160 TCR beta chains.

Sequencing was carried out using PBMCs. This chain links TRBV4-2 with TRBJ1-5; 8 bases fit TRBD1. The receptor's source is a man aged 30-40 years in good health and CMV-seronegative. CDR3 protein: CASSQEDRAVNQPQHF. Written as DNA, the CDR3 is TGTGCCAGCAGCCAAGAGGACAGGGCCGTCAATCAGCCCCAGCATTTT.